These T cell receptor beta chains were read from a single sample in a study of cytomegalovirus exposure and HLA in healthy donors. Only in-frame clones appear in the TCRdb table, and some are missing; sequencing was by immunoSEQ multiplex PCR. The sample lists about 55,000 clones, about 82% occurring once. What was sequenced was PBMCs. These receptors were taken from a man aged 25-40 years in good health and CMV-seronegative. Both conserved end residues are part of each CDR3. The D gene is left open where the match is weak. For some rows the clone size is stated as once, few or many, or as a class when expanded; others skip it.

D: TRBD1; J: TRBJ2-1; V: TRBV9; length: 16; size: -; CDR3: CASSVVGQGFANEQFF; DNA: TGTGCCAGCAGCGTAGTGGGACAGGGTTTCGCGAATGAGCAGTTCTTC
D: -; J: TRBJ2-7; V: TRBV11-3; length: 11; size: -; CDR3: CASRHRGEQYF; DNA: TGTGCCAGCAGGCACCGAGGCGAGCAGTACTTC
D: -; J: TRBJ1-2; V: TRBV10-3; length: 13; size: -; CDR3: CAISESVKGGYTF; DNA: TGTGCCATCAGTGAGTCGGTGAAGGGGGGCTACACCTTC
D: TRBD1; J: TRBJ2-7; V: TRBV6-5; length: 14; size: -; CDR3: CASSSGTGVYEQYF; DNA: TGTGCCAGCAGTTCCGGGACAGGGGTCTACGAGCAGTACTTC
D: TRBD1; J: TRBJ2-5; V: TRBV29-1; length: 15; size: -; CDR3: CSVWRQGAIGETQYF; DNA: TGCAGCGTTTGGCGACAGGGGGCTATTGGGGAGACCCAGTACTTC
D: -; J: TRBJ1-4; V: TRBV4-3; length: 15; size: -; CDR3: CASSQDSRGGEKLFF; DNA: TGCGCCAGCAGCCAAGATTCCAGGGGCGGTGAAAAACTGTTTTTT
D: -; J: TRBJ2-3; V: TRBV7-9; length: 14; size: few; CDR3: CASSLSGARDTQYF; DNA: TGTGCCAGCAGCTTATCAGGGGCCAGAGATACGCAGTATTTT
D: -; J: TRBJ1-5; V: TRBV29-1; length: 12; size: -; CDR3: CSVGEYDQPQHF; DNA: TGCAGCGTTGGCGAGTACGATCAGCCCCAGCATTTT
D: TRBD1; J: TRBJ1-5; V: TRBV27; length: 17; size: -; CDR3: CASSLSNDRGWDQPQHF; DNA: TGTGCCAGCAGTTTATCCAACGACAGGGGATGGGATCAGCCCCAGCATTTT
D: TRBD2; J: TRBJ2-7; V: TRBV7-2; length: 15; size: -; CDR3: CASSLARTSALEQYF; DNA: TGTGCCAGCAGCTTAGCGAGGACTAGCGCGCTCGAGCAGTACTTC
D: -; J: TRBJ2-5; V: TRBV18; length: 13; size: once; CDR3: CASLPGVAETQYF; DNA: TGTGCCAGCCTACCAGGTGTAGCGGAGACCCAGTACTTC
D: -; J: TRBJ2-1; V: TRBV6-6; length: 12; size: -; CDR3: CASSYSTGEQFF; DNA: TGTGCCAGCAGTTATAGTACAGGCGAGCAGTTCTTC
D: -; J: TRBJ1-4; V: TRBV18; length: 18; size: -; CDR3: CASSPPNSVAGANEKLFF; DNA: TGTGCCAGCTCACCACCGAATTCTGTGGCAGGGGCTAATGAAAAACTGTTTTTT
D: -; J: TRBJ1-1; V: TRBV7-2; length: 14; size: -; CDR3: CASSLGTANTEAFF; DNA: TGTGCCAGCAGCTTAGGGACAGCGAACACTGAAGCTTTCTTT
D: TRBD1; J: TRBJ1-1; V: TRBV30; length: 15; size: -; CDR3: CAWSHTGTGSAEAFF; DNA: TGTGCCTGGAGTCACACCGGGACAGGGAGCGCTGAAGCTTTCTTT
D: TRBD1; J: TRBJ1-2; V: TRBV29-1; length: 11; size: -; CDR3: CSADTTGGGTF; DNA: TGCAGCGCAGATACTACAGGGGGCGGCACCTTC
D: TRBD1; J: TRBJ1-1; V: TRBV11-3; length: 15; size: -; CDR3: CASSFETGGSTEAFF; DNA: TGTGCCAGCAGCTTTGAGACAGGGGGAAGTACTGAAGCTTTCTTT
D: TRBD1; J: TRBJ1-2; V: TRBV5-6; length: 15; size: -; CDR3: CASSAGQGFHYGYTF; DNA: TGTGCCAGCAGCGCGGGACAGGGCTTCCACTATGGCTACACCTTC
D: TRBD1; J: TRBJ1-2; V: TRBV6-5; length: 14; size: once; CDR3: CASKETGVFTGYTF; DNA: TGTGCCAGCAAGGAGACAGGGGTTTTTACTGGCTACACCTTC
D: TRBD1; J: TRBJ2-7; V: TRBV28; length: 15; size: few; CDR3: CASSGTGGSSYEQYF; DNA: TGTGCCAGCAGCGGGACAGGGGGAAGCTCCTACGAGCAGTACTTC
D: -; J: TRBJ1-2; V: TRBV9; length: 14; size: once; CDR3: CASSGAQVGYGYTF; DNA: TGTGCCAGCAGCGGGGCACAGGTAGGGTATGGCTACACCTTC
D: -; J: TRBJ2-7; V: TRBV7-9; length: 16; size: -; CDR3: CASSLDRFVFPYEQYF; DNA: TGTGCCAGCAGCCTGGACAGATTCGTGTTCCCTTACGAGCAGTACTTC
D: TRBD1; J: TRBJ2-2; V: TRBV28; length: 17; size: few; CDR3: CASSWGAGTGRTGELFF; DNA: TGTGCCAGCAGTTGGGGAGCCGGGACAGGGAGGACCGGGGAGCTGTTTTTT
D: -; J: TRBJ1-2; V: TRBV30; length: 14; size: -; CDR3: CASGGQPRAQGYTF; DNA: TGTGCCTCTGGAGGGCAGCCGAGGGCGCAGGGCTACACCTTC
D: TRBD2; J: TRBJ2-7; V: TRBV6-5; length: 15; size: -; CDR3: CASSYSGLAAYEQYF; DNA: TGTGCCAGCAGTTACTCGGGACTAGCCGCCTACGAGCAGTACTTC
D: TRBD1; J: TRBJ2-3; V: TRBV30; length: 11; size: -; CDR3: CAWSKGTGQYF; DNA: TGTGCCTGGAGTAAAGGGACAGGGCAGTATTTT
D: -; J: TRBJ2-1; V: TRBV30; length: 15; size: -; CDR3: CAWSVPSIATRGQFF; DNA: TGTGCCTGGAGTGTACCCTCTATAGCGACCCGGGGGCAGTTCTTC
D: -; J: TRBJ1-2; V: TRBV13; length: 15; size: -; CDR3: CASSLGPRSDDGYTF; DNA: TGTGCCAGCAGCTTAGGTCCGAGGTCCGATGATGGCTACACCTTC
D: TRBD1; J: TRBJ1-6; V: TRBV28; length: 15; size: -; CDR3: CASRPSTGGSSPLHF; DNA: TGTGCCAGCAGACCGTCGACAGGGGGCTCTTCACCCCTCCACTTT
D: TRBD1; J: TRBJ1-6; V: TRBV5-1; length: 15; size: few; CDR3: CASSSLTGVNSPLHF; DNA: TGCGCCAGCAGCTCTCTGACAGGGGTTAATTCACCCCTCCACTTT
D: TRBD2; J: TRBJ2-1; V: TRBV5-1; length: 16; size: -; CDR3: CASSLSSGGDYNEQFF; DNA: TGCGCCAGCAGCTTGTCTAGCGGGGGGGACTACAATGAGCAGTTCTTC
D: -; J: TRBJ1-1; V: TRBV11-3; length: 13; size: -; CDR3: CASSLGVNTEAFF; DNA: TGTGCCAGCAGCTTAGGAGTGAACACTGAAGCTTTCTTT
D: -; J: TRBJ1-6; V: TRBV5-1; length: 13; size: few; CDR3: CASSLGGGSPLHF; DNA: TGCGCCAGCAGCTTGGGGGGAGGATCACCCCTCCACTTT
D: TRBD2; J: TRBJ2-3; V: TRBV11-1; length: 18; size: -; CDR3: CASSPQMGGSGSSDTQYF; DNA: TGTGCCAGCAGCCCTCAGATGGGAGGTAGCGGGAGCTCAGATACGCAGTATTTT
D: TRBD1; J: TRBJ1-1; V: TRBV10-3; length: 17; size: -; CDR3: CAIRQGQGGGVDTEAFF; DNA: TGTGCCATCCGACAAGGACAGGGCGGAGGGGTGGACACTGAAGCTTTCTTT
D: TRBD1; J: TRBJ2-6; V: TRBV5-4; length: 19; size: few; CDR3: CASRPNTGVALLGANVLTF; DNA: TGTGCCAGCAGGCCGAATACAGGGGTAGCTCTCCTCGGGGCCAACGTCCTGACTTTC
D: -; J: TRBJ2-3; V: TRBV9; length: 15; size: -; CDR3: CASSVQGLSTDTQYF; DNA: TGTGCCAGCAGCGTACAAGGACTTAGCACAGATACGCAGTATTTT
D: -; J: TRBJ1-4; V: TRBV9; length: 16; size: -; CDR3: CASSVATRVPLEKLFF; DNA: TGTGCCAGCAGCGTAGCTACTAGAGTCCCTTTAGAAAAACTGTTTTTT
D: -; J: TRBJ1-6; V: TRBV7-2; length: 14; size: once; CDR3: CASSLGTLNSPLHF; DNA: TGTGCCAGCAGCTTAGGGACATTGAATTCACCCCTCCACTTT
D: -; J: TRBJ2-1; V: TRBV5-4; length: 15; size: once; CDR3: CASSLEGGGYNEQFF; DNA: TGTGCCAGCAGCTTGGAAGGGGGGGGCTACAATGAGCAGTTCTTC
D: -; J: TRBJ1-2; V: TRBV19; length: 18; size: -; CDR3: CASSIDGGARDFLYGYTF; DNA: TGTGCCAGTAGCATCGACGGGGGGGCCCGAGACTTCCTCTATGGCTACACCTTC
D: -; J: TRBJ2-2; V: TRBV6-5; length: 16; size: -; CDR3: CASSYSLGLGPGELFF; DNA: TGTGCCAGCAGTTACTCGTTGGGGCTTGGCCCCGGGGAGCTGTTTTTT
D: -; J: TRBJ1-5; V: TRBV4-1; length: 15; size: few; CDR3: CASSQGEDSNQPQHF; DNA: TGCGCCAGCAGCCAGGGAGAGGATAGCAATCAGCCCCAGCATTTT
D: TRBD1; J: TRBJ2-4; V: TRBV5-8; length: 15; size: -; CDR3: CASSPGTGGADIQYF; DNA: TGTGCCAGCAGCCCGGGGACAGGTGGGGCAGACATTCAGTACTTC
D: -; J: TRBJ2-7; V: TRBV5-1; length: 17; size: -; CDR3: CASSLEVGAALFHEQYF; DNA: TGCGCCAGCAGCTTGGAGGTAGGGGCAGCCCTTTTCCACGAGCAGTACTTC
D: TRBD1; J: TRBJ1-2; V: TRBV10-3; length: 13; size: -; CDR3: CATGDRAERGYTF; DNA: TGTGCCACCGGGGACAGGGCGGAGCGGGGCTACACCTTC
D: -; J: TRBJ2-3; V: TRBV2; length: 14; size: -; CDR3: CASSPRVSTDTQYF; DNA: TGTGCCAGCAGCCCGAGGGTTAGCACAGATACGCAGTATTTT
D: -; J: TRBJ1-1; V: TRBV4-3; length: 15; size: -; CDR3: CASSQDASFPAEAFF; DNA: TGCGCCAGCAGCCAAGATGCGTCCTTTCCGGCTGAAGCTTTCTTT
D: -; J: TRBJ1-2; V: TRBV9; length: 17; size: -; CDR3: CASSVAYDGGSNYGYTF; DNA: TGTGCCAGCAGCGTAGCTTACGACGGAGGCTCTAACTATGGCTACACCTTC
D: -; J: TRBJ1-5; V: TRBV4-3; length: 15; size: -; CDR3: CASRPRVYSNQPQHF; DNA: TGCGCCAGCAGACCCAGGGTTTATAGCAATCAGCCCCAGCATTTT
D: TRBD1; J: TRBJ2-7; V: TRBV5-4; length: 13; size: -; CDR3: CASSTTGGNEQYF; DNA: TGTGCCAGCAGCACCACAGGGGGCAACGAGCAGTACTTC
D: TRBD1; J: TRBJ2-7; V: TRBV29-1; length: 13; size: -; CDR3: CSADTGVGDEQYF; DNA: TGCAGCGCCGATACAGGGGTCGGCGACGAGCAGTACTTC
D: -; J: TRBJ2-1; V: TRBV19; length: 14; size: -; CDR3: CASSIGGSYNEQFF; DNA: TGTGCCAGTAGTATAGGTGGCAGCTACAATGAGCAGTTCTTC
D: -; J: TRBJ1-4; V: TRBV7-9; length: 14; size: once; CDR3: CASSSQQGNEKLFF; DNA: TGTGCCAGCAGCTCCCAACAGGGTAATGAAAAACTGTTTTTT
D: -; J: TRBJ1-1; V: TRBV4-1; length: 13; size: -; CDR3: CASSHPGNTEAFF; DNA: TGCGCCAGCAGCCACCCCGGGAACACTGAAGCTTTCTTT